A selection of T cell receptor beta chains follows, all from one sample in a study of T cell clonotyping in hematopoietic cell transplantation. Measured with immunoSEQ multiplex PCR; TCRdb has only the in-frame clones, and not every one. The table records about 41,000 clones, about four fifths of them present only once. The sample consisted of peripheral blood mononuclear cells, taken before stem cell transplant. These TCRs come from a man aged 60 to 69 with myelodysplastic syndrome. Some clones in this sample may be carry-over from other donors' samples. Both conserved end residues are part of each CDR3. The D gene is left open where the match is weak. Clone size is given for some rows only: seen once, a few or many times, or a class if the clone is expanded.

abundance,d_gene,j_gene,v_gene,CDR3nt,CDR3aa
.,.,TRBJ2-4,TRBV4-3,TGCGCCAGCAGCCAATCAGGCTCCAAAAACATTCAGTACTTC,CASSQSGSKNIQYF
once,TRBD1,TRBJ1-3,TRBV5-1,TGCGCCAGCAGTTTGACAGGGGGCATAGTTGGAAACACCATATATTTT,CASSLTGGIVGNTIYF
once,TRBD1,TRBJ2-2,TRBV5-8,TGTGCCAGCAGCTTGGGACAGGGGGACACCGGGGAGCTGTTTTTT,CASSLGQGDTGELFF
.,.,TRBJ2-1,TRBV4-3,TGCGCCAGCAGCCAAGATCACTCCTACAATGAGCAGTTCTTC,CASSQDHSYNEQFF
.,.,TRBJ2-5,TRBV7-2,TGTGCCAGCAATAGGAATGGCGAGACCCAGTACTTC,CASNRNGETQYF
.,.,TRBJ2-3,TRBV4-2,TGTGCCAGCAGCCAAGGGGCAGATACGCAGTATTTT,CASSQGADTQYF
.,.,TRBJ2-3,TRBV5-4,TGTGCCAGCAGCGCCCTAGGCACAGATACGCAGTATTTT,CASSALGTDTQYF
.,TRBD1,TRBJ1-1,TRBV4-3,TGCGCCAGCAGCCAGGGAATGGACAGGGCTGAAGCTTTCTTT,CASSQGMDRAEAFF
.,.,TRBJ1-1,TRBV18,TGTGCCAGCTCACCAGATATCAACACTGAAGCTTTCTTT,CASSPDINTEAFF
.,TRBD1,TRBJ1-4,TRBV4-3,TGCGCCAGCAGCCAAACAGGGGATTTGAGGACTAATGAAAAACTGTTTTTT,CASSQTGDLRTNEKLFF
.,.,TRBJ1-4,TRBV7-9,TGTGCCAGCAGCTTAATGGGTGCTGAGGGTAAACTGTTTTTT,CASSLMGAEGKLFF
.,TRBD2,TRBJ2-6,TRBV5-6,TGTGCCAGCAGCTTATTAGCGGGGGCCATCTCTGGGGCCAACGTCCTGACTTTC,CASSLLAGAISGANVLTF
.,TRBD2,TRBJ2-3,TRBV14,TGTGCCAGCAGCCAAGATAGGACTAGCGGGGGCCCTTACACAGATACGCAGTATTTT,CASSQDRTSGGPYTDTQYF
.,.,TRBJ2-7,TRBV6-1,TGTGCCAGCAGCCTGATTATGAGGTTCGCTTACGAGCAGTACTTC,CASSLIMRFAYEQYF
.,TRBD1,TRBJ1-2,TRBV28,TGTGCCAGCAGTTTCTATGGGACAGGCGACTATGGCTACACCTTC,CASSFYGTGDYGYTF
.,.,TRBJ2-7,TRBV7-2,TGTGCCACCTCCCCGGGACTGAACGAGCAGTACTTC,CATSPGLNEQYF
.,TRBD1,TRBJ2-3,TRBV6-5,TGTGCCAGCAGGTTACAGGGGCCGAGCACAGATACGCAGTATTTT,CASRLQGPSTDTQYF
.,.,TRBJ1-2,TRBV10-3,TGTGCCATCAGTGAGTCTTCGGCTCGAGGGTATTATGGCTACACCTTC,CAISESSARGYYGYTF
.,.,TRBJ1-4,TRBV13,TGTGCCAGCAGCTTTCGACAGTCACGGGAAAAACTGTTTTTT,CASSFRQSREKLFF
once,TRBD1,TRBJ2-3,TRBV6-5,TGTGCCAGCAGTAAGACAGGGTCTGGCACAGATACGCAGTATTTT,CASSKTGSGTDTQYF
.,.,TRBJ2-3,TRBV9,TGTGCCAGCAGCTCGCTAGTCGGTACAGATACGCAGTATTTT,CASSSLVGTDTQYF
.,.,TRBJ1-5,TRBV5-6,TGTGCCAGCAGCTTGCGGGGGCCCACCCAGCCCCAGCATTTT,CASSLRGPTQPQHF
.,TRBD1,TRBJ2-3,TRBV6-5,TGTGCCAGCAGCCGGGACAGGGGGCGCGGAGATACGCAGTATTTT,CASSRDRGRGDTQYF
.,.,TRBJ1-1,TRBV2,TGTGCCAGCCTACAGCCCTCACAAACTGAAGCTTTCTTT,CASLQPSQTEAFF
.,.,TRBJ2-3,TRBV9,TGTGCCAGCAGCGTAACCGACTCTTCTTATACGCAGTATTTT,CASSVTDSSYTQYF
few,.,TRBJ2-5,TRBV20-1,TGCAGCCCTAGGTACCAAGAGACCCAGTACTTC,CSPRYQETQYF
.,TRBD2,TRBJ2-1,TRBV7-9,TGTGCCAGCAGAGGACTAGCGGATGAGCAGTTCTTC,CASRGLADEQFF
.,TRBD1,TRBJ2-7,TRBV6-6,TGTGCCAGCAGCCGGGACAGCTTCTACGAGCAGTACTTC,CASSRDSFYEQYF
.,.,TRBJ2-5,TRBV5-6,TGTGCCAGCAGCCAAAGTCCAGGGGTTCAAGAGACCCAGTACTTC,CASSQSPGVQETQYF
.,.,TRBJ1-5,TRBV5-5,TGTGCCAGCAGCTTGACAGGGTCGTTCGGTCAGCCCCAGCATTTT,CASSLTGSFGQPQHF
once,.,TRBJ2-5,TRBV18,TGTGCCAGCTCACCACGGACTCAAGAGACCCAGTACTTC,CASSPRTQETQYF
.,.,TRBJ1-2,TRBV7-2,TGTGCCAGCAGCCCACACCGTACTAATGGCTACACCTTC,CASSPHRTNGYTF
.,.,TRBJ2-7,TRBV28,TGTGCCAGCAGCAACAGGCTCCTCCAACACGAGCAGTACTTC,CASSNRLLQHEQYF
.,.,TRBJ1-2,TRBV5-5,TGTGCCAGCAGCACGGGCCCCTGGGATGGCTACACCTTC,CASSTGPWDGYTF
.,TRBD1,TRBJ2-1,TRBV30,TGTGCCTGGAGCGGGACAGGTTACAATGAGCAGTTCTTC,CAWSGTGYNEQFF
.,TRBD1,TRBJ2-7,TRBV7-2,TGTGCCAGCAGCCGAATAGGGACAGGGGGATTCGAGCAGTACTTC,CASSRIGTGGFEQYF
.,.,TRBJ1-5,TRBV6-1,TGTGCCAGCAGTGAGAATGGCCGGGGCGGCCCCCAGCATTTT,CASSENGRGGPQHF
.,TRBD1,TRBJ1-4,TRBV9,TGTGCCAGCAGCTCCGGGACAGCGAGGGGAGAAAAACTGTTTTTT,CASSSGTARGEKLFF
.,.,TRBJ2-5,TRBV23-1,TGCGCCAGCAGTCCCATGGAGGGTAGGCAAGAGACCCAGTACTTC,CASSPMEGRQETQYF
.,.,TRBJ1-1,TRBV5-6,TGTGCCAGCAGCTGGTGGGGGCCCTTGAACACTGAAGCTTTCTTT,CASSWWGPLNTEAFF
once,.,TRBJ2-2,TRBV27,TGTGCCAGCAGTCCGGGACACACTAACACCGGGGAGCTGTTTTTT,CASSPGHTNTGELFF
.,.,TRBJ2-2,TRBV19,TGTGCCAGTAAAGGGGGGGGACAGTGGAACACCGGGGAGCTGTTTTTT,CASKGGGQWNTGELFF
.,TRBD1,TRBJ1-3,TRBV28,TGTGCCAGCAGGGACAGGGTAACAGGAAACACCATATATTTT,CASRDRVTGNTIYF